Below, 27 T cell receptor beta chains from the same sample are listed, as sequenced in a study of T cells in narcolepsy. TCRdb's table, derived via immunoSEQ multiplex PCR, lists solely in-frame clones and lacks some. This table has roughly 20,000 clones, roughly four fifths appearing once. Source material: memory (CD45RA-) CD4+ T cells from blood. The receptor source for this set is a human donor in good health.

The chain recombines TRBV5-4 with TRBJ2-5, with a weak D call TRBD2 (7 bases). The V gene's germline CDR1 is SGHNT and CDR2 YYREEE (reference sequence). CDR3 length: 17 residues. Between the trimmed V and J ends, which lost 0 bases and 5 bases, there was a span of 20 bases. CDR3: CASSLGQGRAGRETQYF. The DNA of the CDR3 is TGTGCCAGCAGCTTGGGGCAGGGGAGGGCAGGTCGGGAGACCCAGTACTTC.

The chain employs TRBV9 and TRBJ2-3, with D unclear. The CDR3 length is 14 residues. Trimming stripped 1 base from V and 6 bases from J, with 12 bases between. The germline gives CDR1 SGDLS, CDR2 YYNGEE. The CDR3 DNA follows: TGTGCCAGCAGCGTAAACGCCCCTAGGGATACGCAGTATTTT. This encodes CASSVNAPRDTQYF. Looking up the rest from reference TRBV9 and TRBJ2-3 gives the full variable domain: DSGVTQTPKHLITATGQRVTLRCSPRSGDLSVYWYQQSLDQGLQFLIQYYNGEERAKGNILERFSAQQFPDLHSELNLSSLELGDSALYFCASSVNAPRDTQYFGPGTRLTVL.

The V call is TRBV6-1, the J call TRBJ1-5; no clear D. This CDR3 contains 12 residues. The germline CDR1 and CDR2 sequences are MNHNS and SASEGT. Trimming removed 8 bases at V and 5 bases at J, with 10 bases between. CDR3 sequence: CASGPDYQPQHF. In DNA, the CDR3 is TGTGCCAGCGGGCCTGATTATCAGCCCCAGCATTTT.

V usage is TRBV19 and J usage is TRBJ1-1, with D hard to call. The CDR3 is made up of 13 amino acids. Trimming took off 3 bases at V and 3 bases at J, with 8 bases between the two ends. Germline CDR1 and CDR2: LNHDA and SQIVND (reference sequence). CDR3 nucleotide sequence: TGTGCCAGTAGTATTTACCGGGACACTGAAGCTTTCTTT. The encoded protein is CASSIYRDTEAFF.

The chain combines TRBV29-1 with TRBJ2-7, with D perhaps TRBD1 or TRBD2 (6 bases each). The germline V gene encodes CDR1 SQVTM and CDR2 ANQGSEA. V was cut by 4 bases and J by 1 base, with 14 bases left in between. The CDR3 is made up of 14 amino acids. Written as DNA, the CDR3 is TGCAGCGTTGGTGTGGGGGGCGCTTCCTACGAGCAGTACTTC. Protein: CSVGVGGASYEQYF.

The J gene is TRBJ1-5, the V gene TRBV15; D possibly corresponds to TRBD1 (6 bases). The ends were cut back, 5 bases at V and 1 base at J, with 12 bases in the middle. The CDR3 runs 15 residues. The V gene's germline CDR1 is LNHNV and CDR2 YYDKDF (reference sequence). In DNA, the CDR3 is TGTGCCACCAGCTTGGGGGGGACAAGCAATCAGCCCCAGCATTTT. Translated: CATSLGGTSNQPQHF.

This chain connects TRBV28 to TRBJ2-1, with 15 bases lining up with TRBD2. The CDR3 loop spans 16 amino acids. The V gene end was trimmed by 7 bases and the J gene end by 8 bases; junction bases not matched to a gene: 9. CDR1 is MDHEN and CDR2 is SYDVKM in the germline V gene. CDR3 in amino acids: CASTRTSGGASDEQFF. The CDR3 nucleotides read TGTGCCAGCACACGGACTAGCGGGGGGGCCTCGGATGAGCAGTTCTTC. Using reference TRBV28 and TRBJ2-1 for the parts outside the CDR3, the full variable domain is DVKVTQSSRYLVKRTGEKVFLECVQDMDHENMFWYRQDPGLGLRLIYFSYDVKMKEKGDIPEGYSVSREKKERFSLILESASTNQTSMYLCASTRTSGGASDEQFFGPGTRLTVL.

The chain has TRBV10-3 and TRBJ1-6, with 7 bases that match TRBD1. J lost 7 bases, V lost 10 bases, and 7 bases had no gene match. Per germline, CDR1 ENHRY and CDR2 SYGVKD. CDR3 length: 13 residues. The CDR3 nucleotides are TGTGCCACCCGGGACAGTATGAATTCACCCCTCCACTTT. Translated: CATRDSMNSPLHF.

The chain employs TRBV19 and TRBJ1-2, with D hard to call. Trimming stripped 6 bases from V and 5 bases from J, with 10 bases between. CDR3 size: 12 residues. Germline V CDR1 and CDR2: LNHDA, SQIVND (reference sequence). CDR3 in amino acids: CASSTSWYGYTF. The CDR3, as DNA: TGTGCCAGTAGCACCTCTTGGTATGGCTACACCTTC.

This clone was recorded a few times. The V call is TRBV10-3, the J call TRBJ1-1; D is undetermined. The CDR3 runs 13 residues. V dropped 7 bases and J dropped 3 bases, with 12 bases sitting between them. Germline CDR1 ENHRY, CDR2 SYGVKD. This CDR3 reads CAINVREDTEAFF. Here the CDR3 DNA reads TGTGCCATCAACGTAAGGGAGGACACTGAAGCTTTCTTT.

This chain joins TRBV6-6 and TRBJ1-1; unclear D gene. The CDR3 runs to 11 residues. The V gene lost 9 bases and the J gene lost 6 bases, with 11 bases spanning the gap. Germline lookup yields CDR1 MNHNY and CDR2 SVGAGI (reference sequence). CDR3 sequence reads: CASRLAAEAFF. In DNA, the CDR3 is TGTGCCAGTAGGTTAGCCGCTGAAGCTTTCTTT.

Turning to this clone: The same CDR3 also results from other DNA sequences found in this sample. V is TRBV7-2 and J is TRBJ1-2, with a possible D match to TRBD1 (6 bases). From germline, CDR1 is SGHTA and CDR2 FQGNSA. The CDR3 has 14 amino acids. V lost 1 base and J lost 8, with 14 bases in between. CDR3 sequence (DNA): TGTGCCAGCAGCTTAGGGGGGCGGGGACGAGGCTACACCTTC. It translates to CASSLGGRGRGYTF.

This clone came up once. V usage is TRBV7-2 and J usage is TRBJ2-5; TRBD1 matches at 9 bases. The J call is uncertain, as TRBJ2-7 better fits the DNA end. Germline CDR1 SGHTA, CDR2 FQGNSA. This CDR3 has 14 amino acids. CDR3 nucleotides: TGTGCCAGCAGCCCACAGGGGGCGGGACACGAGCAGTACTTC. Its translation: CASSPQGAGHEQYF.

The chain uses TRBV2 and TRBJ2-7, with 9 bases identical to TRBD1. The CDR3 has 14 amino acids. Per germline, CDR1 SNHLY and CDR2 FYNNEI. V shed 7 bases and J 0 bases; nucleotides not matched to a gene: 4. CDR3 region: CASKGTGSSYEQYF. CDR3 in DNA: TGTGCCAGCAAAGGGACAGGGAGCTCCTACGAGCAGTACTTC.

The chain carries TRBV7-2 and TRBJ2-5; TRBD2 might be the D (6 bases). The CDR3 consists of 15 residues. Trimming took off 3 bases at V and 6 bases at J, with 17 bases between the two ends. Germline CDR1 is SGHTA and CDR2 is FQGNSA. The CDR3 loop is CASSFERVGKKTQYF. The CDR3 DNA is TGTGCCAGCAGCTTTGAGCGGGTGGGAAAAAAGACCCAGTACTTC.

The rearrangement joins TRBV7-2 to TRBJ2-1; TRBD2 matches at 7 bases. This CDR3 region has 13 residues. From germline, CDR1 is SGHTA and CDR2 FQGNSA. The V and J ends lost 4 bases and 8 bases, in that order; junction bases with no gene match: 5. The CDR3 region is CASSSELAYEQFF. The CDR3 DNA sequence: TGTGCCAGCAGCTCTGAACTAGCGTATGAGCAGTTCTTC.

This chain links TRBV7-3 with TRBJ2-3, with 11 bases that match TRBD2. V lost 0 bases to trimming and J lost 4 bases; unmatched junction nucleotides: 12. The germline gives CDR1 SGHTA, CDR2 FQGTGA. The CDR3 totals 19 residues. CDR3 protein: CASSLTGRLAGSFPDTQYF. The CDR3, as DNA: TGTGCCAGCAGCTTAACAGGGAGACTAGCGGGATCATTTCCAGATACGCAGTATTTT.

V gene TRBV7-2 combines with J gene TRBJ2-7, with 7 bases that match TRBD1. Unmatched junction bases numbered 6, after V lost 3 bases and J lost 4 bases. The germline V gene encodes CDR1 SGHTA and CDR2 FQGNSA. The length of the CDR3 is 14 residues. The CDR3 DNA is TGTGCCAGCAGCTTGGGACAGCGAGAGTACGAGCAGTACTTC. It codes for CASSLGQREYEQYF.

This chain connects TRBV2 to TRBJ2-7; D is possibly TRBD1 or TRBD2 (5 bases each). Germline V lookup: CDR1 SNHLY, CDR2 FYNNEI. Trimming stripped 3 bases from V and 10 bases from J, with 22 bases between. This CDR3 is built from 15 residues. The CDR3: CASSDTRDPLFYQYF. DNA of the CDR3: TGTGCCAGCAGTGATACACGGGACCCCTTATTTTACCAGTACTTC.

The chain couples TRBV5-1 to TRBJ2-1, with 7 bases identical to TRBD2. CDR3 length equals 15 residues. V dropped 3 bases and J dropped 5; count of bases not matched to a gene: 8. In germline, CDR1 is SGHRS, CDR2 YFSETQ. The CDR3 sequence: CASSSLANSHNEQFF. The CDR3, as DNA: TGCGCCAGCAGCTCACTAGCGAATTCACACAATGAGCAGTTCTTC.

This clone came up once. The chain joins TRBV6-5 to TRBJ2-7; D unclear. V dropped 7 bases and J dropped 6 bases, with 13 bases sitting between them. This CDR3 spans 12 amino acids. Germline values: CDR1 MNHEY, CDR2 SVGAGI. In DNA form, the CDR3 reads TGTGCCAGCAAGCCCCCCCTTAGCGAGCAGTACTTC. It yields the protein CASKPPLSEQYF.

The chain joins TRBV7-2 to TRBJ1-6; D is perhaps TRBD1 (5 bases). Germline V gene lookup returns CDR1 SGHTA and CDR2 FQGNSA. V was cut by 2 bases and J by 10 bases, with 12 bases left in between. This CDR3 contains 14 residues. The chain's CDR3 is CASSLQGVWSPLHF. The DNA for the CDR3 is TGTGCCAGCAGCTTACAGGGAGTTTGGTCACCCCTCCACTTT.

CDR3 in amino acids: CASSYTETGTQTF. The CDR3 DNA sequence: TGTGCCAGCAGTTACACCGAAACAGGGACGCAGACCTTC. The chain combines TRBV6-6 with TRBJ1-2; TRBD1 might be the D (6 bases). V lost 2 bases, J lost 14 bases, and 18 bases lay in between. Germline V gene sequence: CDR1 MNHNY, CDR2 SVGAGI (reference sequence). The CDR3 totals 13 residues.

This clone occurred a few times. This sequence joins TRBV4-3 and TRBJ2-7; D is ambiguous. This CDR3 is built from 13 residues. Germline V gene sequence: CDR1 LGHNA, CDR2 YSLEER. V was trimmed by 0 bases and J by 6 bases, leaving 9 bases between them. The CDR3 loop reads CASSQDRLSEQYF. The CDR3 nucleotides read TGCGCCAGCAGCCAAGACCGCCTGAGCGAGCAGTACTTC.

This chain uses TRBV7-9 with TRBJ2-1; weak D call: TRBD1 (5 bases). Germline values: CDR1 SEHNR, CDR2 FQNEAQ (reference sequence). V shed 3 bases and J shed 6 bases, with 9 bases lying between them. The CDR3 sequence is 13 residues long. This CDR3 is CASSFDRLNEQFF. For the CDR3, the DNA is TGTGCCAGCAGCTTTGACAGACTCAATGAGCAGTTCTTC.

The V and J genes are TRBV9 and TRBJ2-7; D may be TRBD2 (7 bases). The V end lost 0 bases, the J end lost 0 bases, and 16 bases lay between the germline ends. Germline assignment: CDR1 SGDLS and CDR2 YYNGEE. This CDR3 region has 17 residues. CDR3 in DNA: TGTGCCAGCAGCGTAGCCTTCCTAGGGGGGGGCTCCTACGAGCAGTACTTC. It yields the protein CASSVAFLGGGSYEQYF.

The chain links TRBV27 to TRBJ2-3, with a weak D call TRBD2 (5 bases). This CDR3 spans 14 amino acids. Trimming cost V 8 bases and J 2 bases, with 14 bases left between them. Germline CDR1 is MNHEY and CDR2 is SMNVEV (reference sequence). The CDR3 here is CASARAEITDTQYF. Written as DNA, the CDR3 is TGTGCCAGCGCGCGAGCGGAGATCACAGATACGCAGTATTTT.